The table lists the clone carrying this TCR beta chain with a few counts. Every sample yielded at least 7 million isolated PBMCs. The entry originates in a study of blood T cells in healthy people across ages. For the second PCR, which ran for roughly 6 to 12 cycles, a sample-barcoded 5' primer and a J-beta primer mix were used. Each cDNA molecule received a tag from a template-switch adaptor that had 12 random nucleotides. A single record per CDR3 protein comes from TCRdb applying MiXCR to the 5' RACE reads. The data contain about 1.8 million distinct CDR3 sequences, roughly 49% of them singletons. V lost 7 bases and J 0 bases, leaving 13 bases between the germline ends. In germline, CDR1 is SNHLY, CDR2 FYNNEI. The CDR3 runs 14 residues.

V and J are TRBV2 and TRBJ2-7; maybe TRBD1 (6 bases). Sequenced material: blood. This receptor was obtained from a woman aged 40 to 49 in good health. The CDR3 DNA reads as TGTGCCAGCACCGCCCGGGACAACTCCTACGAGCAGTACTTC. This gives the protein CASTARDNSYEQYF.